These 8 T cell receptor beta chains came from one sample sequenced in a study of blood T cells in healthy people across ages. Next came a second PCR, run for about 7 to 11 cycles, which used a sample-barcoded 5' primer along with a J-beta primer mix. TCRdb processed the 5' RACE reads anew with MiXCR; each CDR3 protein has one entry. This table holds roughly 1.4 million distinct CDR3 sequences, roughly 64% found once. Sequenced: blood. The receptors come from a man in his late teens or twenties in good health.

This rearrangement joins TRBV6-5 to TRBJ1-1; the D is unclear. Trimming removed 8 bases from V and 4 bases from J, with 11 bases in between. The CDR3 has 12 residues. Germline CDR1 MNHEY, CDR2 SVGAGI. The CDR3 coding sequence is TGTGCCAGCGGGCCGCCGGCCACTGAAGCTTTCTTT. As protein: CASGPPATEAFF.

The rearrangement joins TRBV20-1 to TRBJ2-3; D gene uncertain. The V gene's germline CDR1 is DFQATT and CDR2 SNEGSKA (reference sequence). V lost 5 bases and J 6 bases, leaving 9 bases between the germline ends. The CDR3 is made up of 11 amino acids. The CDR3, as DNA: TGCAGTGCTGGCATTGGGGATACGCAGTATTTT. Translated, it gives CSAGIGDTQYF.

This clonotype was picked up a small number of times. V gene TRBV18 combines with J gene TRBJ2-7; no clear D. Near its end, the DNA agrees better with TRBJ2-5, so the J call may be wrong. CDR3 length: 12 amino acids. Germline assignment: CDR1 KGHSH and CDR2 LQKENI. CDR3 sequence reads: CASSPEQETQYF. CDR3 coding DNA: TGTGCCAGCTCACCGGAACAAGAGACCCAGTACTTC.

This clonotype was seen only once. CDR3 in DNA: TGTGCCAGCAGCACAAGCGCGGGGGGCGCCTACGAGCAGTACTTC. It specifies CASSTSAGGAYEQYF. The chain recombines TRBV13 with TRBJ2-7; TRBD2 agrees at 8 bases. The CDR3 has 15 residues. From germline, CDR1 is PRHDT and CDR2 FYEKMQ (reference sequence). The V segment lost 5 bases and the J segment 2 bases; nucleotides outside the gene matches: 8.

This clonotype was observed a few times. The V call is TRBV28, the J call TRBJ2-5; D is tentatively TRBD1 or TRBD2 (5 bases each). The CDR3 is 14 amino acids. V lost 5 bases to trimming and J lost 2 bases, with 12 bases between them. The germline gives CDR1 MDHEN, CDR2 SYDVKM. For the CDR3, the DNA is TGTGCCAGCAGTCGGGACCGCGAGCAAGAGACCCAGTACTTC. Translating gives CASSRDREQETQYF.

The DNA of the CDR3 is TGTGCCAGCAGCTTTGTAGGGCGGGAGACAGATACGCAGTATTTT. It is translated as CASSFVGRETDTQYF. The gene calls are TRBV7-9 and TRBJ2-3; 7 nucleotides agree with TRBD2. The CDR3 has 15 amino acids. Losses at the gene ends were 3 bases for V and 3 bases for J; bases not matched to a gene: 6. Germline CDR1 is SEHNR and CDR2 is FQNEAQ (reference sequence).

The chain carries TRBV3-1 and TRBJ1-2; D is unresolved. V gave up 4 bases and J gave up 4 bases, with 10 bases separating them. This CDR3 has 13 amino acids. The germline V gene encodes CDR1 LGHDT and CDR2 YNNKEL (reference sequence). CDR3 DNA sequence: TGTGCCAGCAGCCGCGCTGGGCGCTATGGCTACACCTTC. This translates into CASSRAGRYGYTF.

The CDR3 loop is CASSLNWGDSYGYTF. CDR3 nucleotides: TGTGCCAGCAGTTTAAATTGGGGGGATTCCTATGGCTACACCTTC. This chain uses TRBV28 with TRBJ1-2; D perhaps matches TRBD1 (5 bases). V lost 2 bases and J lost 4, with 14 bases in between. The CDR3 sequence is 15 residues long. CDR1 is MDHEN, CDR2 SYDVKM, per germline.